This paragraph covers one T cell receptor beta chain sequence. Its specificity is unknown. The sample is drawn from a study of T-cell memory formation after mild COVID-19. Study-level points and caveats: Second-wave clones peaking on day 37 lacked confirmed SARS-CoV-2 specificity. CD4+ contracting clones were found mainly in CM and EM, and CD8+ ones in EMRA.

TCRdb re-called the 5' RACE reads with MiXCR, one entry per CDR3 protein. The sample has 250,000 to 400,000 distinct CDR3 sequences, around 15% seen once. Trimming removed 0 bases at V and 0 bases at J, with 1 base between. Germline V lookup: CDR1 SGDLS, CDR2 YYNGEE. The length of the CDR3 is 13 residues. This chain uses TRBV9 with TRBJ1-5, with no clear D. Input material: PBMCs or a T cell subset sorted from them (not recorded which). The receptor's source is a man between 18 and 29 years old who had mild COVID-19 (a few samples of this study predate the infection). Cell type and time point are not known. The CDR3 DNA reads as TGTGCCAGCAGCGTAGCTAGCAATCAGCCCCAGCATTTT. Translated, it gives CASSVASNQPQHF.